These T cell receptor beta chains were read from a single sample in a study of T cell repertoires in cytomegalovirus infection. MiXCR was run by TCRdb on the reads, yielding one entry per CDR3 protein. The data contain about 600,000 distinct CDR3 sequences, approximately 24% of them singletons. The specimen sequenced was CD8+ T cells from PBMCs. The receptors stem from a human donor in good health (CMV status not recorded). Some clones in this sample may be carry-over from other donors' samples. Each CDR3 is given with its conserved first and last residue. Fields, in order: J gene, clone size, V gene, D gene, CDR3 DNA, CDR3 protein. The D gene is left open where the match is weak. Size tells how often a clone was seen (once, few, many) or the class of an expanded clone, and some rows leave it out.

>TRBJ1-5|few|TRBV11-2|NA
TGTGCCAGCAGCTCCTCGACAGGAGGCATAGGGCCCCAGCATTTT
CASSSSTGGIGPQHF
>TRBJ2-3|NA|TRBV27|TRBD2
TGTGCCAGCAGTCCTCGCGCGGGGGGCCCGACGGATACGCAGTATTTT
CASSPRAGGPTDTQYF
>TRBJ2-1|many|TRBV7-2|NA
TGTGCCAGCAGTTATTACAGGGCCTCCTACAATGAGCAGTTCTTC
CASSYYRASYNEQFF
>TRBJ1-1|NA|TRBV7-6|NA
TGTGCCAGCAGCTCAGAAGTCAGGGTCCGGAACACTGAAGCTTTCTTT
CASSSEVRVRNTEAFF
>TRBJ2-1|NA|TRBV27|NA
TGTGCCAGCGCCAACGCGGCAGTCTACAATGAGCAGTTCTTC
CASANAAVYNEQFF
>TRBJ2-2|NA|TRBV7-2|NA
TGTGCCAGCAGCTTAGTTTTTAGGGGGAACACCGGGGAGCTGTTTTTT
CASSLVFRGNTGELFF
>TRBJ2-2|few|TRBV20-1|NA
TGCAGTGCTGAGGGGGATTGGGTCACCGGGGAGCTGTTTTTT
CSAEGDWVTGELFF
>TRBJ2-7|NA|TRBV29-1|NA
TGCAGCGTTGTTCGGCCAACCTCCTACGAGCAGTACTTC
CSVVRPTSYEQYF
>TRBJ2-7|many|TRBV2|NA
TGTGCCAGCATTTTTATAGGGAGGATACGACTACAGAGCTCCTACGAGCAGTACTTC
CASIFIGRIRLQSSYEQYF
>TRBJ2-1|many|TRBV28|NA
TGTGCCAGCATAACCAGGGGTTACAATGAGCAGTTCTTC
CASITRGYNEQFF
>TRBJ2-2|NA|TRBV6-5|NA
TGTGCCAGCAGTTACGCAACTCCCACCGGGGAGCTGTTTTTT
CASSYATPTGELFF
>TRBJ2-7|many|TRBV7-8|TRBD1
TGTGCCAGCAGCCCTGGGACAGCCCCCTACGAGCAGTACTTC
CASSPGTAPYEQYF
>TRBJ2-7|many|TRBV7-6|NA
TGTGCCAGCAGCGCGGCAGTTCCTAGCTCCTACGAGCAGTACTTC
CASSAAVPSSYEQYF
>TRBJ1-5|many|TRBV7-6|NA
TGTGCCAGCAGCCAAGGTTCGGGCAGCAATCAGCCCCAGCATTTT
CASSQGSGSNQPQHF
>TRBJ2-3|NA|TRBV6-2/TRBV6-3|TRBD2
TGTGCCAGCAGTTCCGGTAGCGGGGACACAGATACGCAGTATTTT
CASSSGSGDTDTQYF
>TRBJ2-7|many|TRBV7-6|NA
TGTGCCAGCAGCTTAGCGGGGAATTACGAGCAGTACTTC
CASSLAGNYEQYF
>TRBJ2-3|NA|TRBV27|TRBD2
TGTGCCAGCTCCCGGGAGGGCCATACGCAGTATTTT
CASSREGHTQYF
>TRBJ2-5|once|TRBV6-1|NA
TGTGCCAGCATAAAGCGAGGGGCCATACAAGAGACCCAGTACTTC
CASIKRGAIQETQYF
>TRBJ1-5|NA|TRBV20-1|NA
TGCAGTGCTAGAGGAGTCCCCGGCCGCAATCAGCCCCAGCATTTT
CSARGVPGRNQPQHF
>TRBJ2-7|few|TRBV5-6|TRBD2
TGTGCCAGCAGCCCAGCTAGCGGGGGGGCCTACGAGCAGTACTTC
CASSPASGGAYEQYF
>TRBJ1-6|NA|TRBV28|NA
TGTGCCAGCAGACCACTCCGGGACATTGGTAATTCACCCCTCCACTTT
CASRPLRDIGNSPLHF
>TRBJ2-1|many|TRBV10-2|NA
TGCGCCAGCAGTGCGGGGAGCAATGAGCAGTTCTTC
CASSAGSNEQFF
>TRBJ2-7|few|TRBV6-4|NA
TGTGCCAGCAGAGGGGCGGGGCCCTACGAGCAGTACTTC
CASRGAGPYEQYF
>TRBJ2-1|many|TRBV7-8|NA
TGTGCCAGCAGCTTAGGACTGCATGAGCAGTTCTTC
CASSLGLHEQFF
>TRBJ2-4|few|TRBV28|TRBD2
TGTGCCAGCAGTAAGACTAGCGGGGTCTCCCAAAACATTCAGTACTTC
CASSKTSGVSQNIQYF
>TRBJ2-3|few|TRBV7-6|NA
TGTGCCGGCAGCTTAGTAGGTCGTAGGAGGCCGACCAGAAAAGGGGATACGCAGTATTTT
CAGSLVGRRRPTRKGDTQYF
>TRBJ1-1|few|TRBV20-1|NA
TGCAGTGCTCGACGGGGGTCAAACATGAACACTGAAGCTTTCTTT
CSARRGSNMNTEAFF
>TRBJ2-2|many|TRBV6-6|NA
TGTGCCAGCACTTTAACGGCAGGCACGAACACCGGGGAGCTGTTTTTT
CASTLTAGTNTGELFF
>TRBJ2-3|many|TRBV7-8|NA
TGTGCCAGCAGCTTAGCGGAACCAGATACGCAGTATTTT
CASSLAEPDTQYF
>TRBJ2-5|NA|TRBV28|NA
TGTGCCAGCCGAGGGATGAGAGAGACCCAGTACTTC
CASRGMRETQYF
>TRBJ2-1|NA|TRBV12-3/TRBV12-4|NA
TGTGCCAGCAGGTATACGGGCCCCTACAATGAGCAGTTCTTC
CASRYTGPYNEQFF
>TRBJ2-2|few|TRBV5-4|NA
TGTGCCAGCAGCTTTACTACAGAGCTCACCGGGGAGCTGTTTTTT
CASSFTTELTGELFF
>TRBJ1-5|NA|TRBV6-1|NA
TGTGCCAGCAGGTTGGACACCCAAAGGAGCAATCAGCCCCAGCATTTT
CASRLDTQRSNQPQHF
>TRBJ1-1|many|TRBV12-3/TRBV12-4|NA
TGTGCCAGCAGCCTTGAAAGGGGCACTGAAGCTTTCTTT
CASSLERGTEAFF
>TRBJ2-4|NA|TRBV25-1|NA
TGTGCCAGCAGTGAAAAGGGGACCATAAACATTCAGTACTTC
CASSEKGTINIQYF
>TRBJ1-1|NA|TRBV29-1|TRBD1
TGCAGCGTTGAGGACAGGGTCTTGACTGAAGCTTTCTTT
CSVEDRVLTEAFF
>TRBJ2-7|NA|TRBV10-3|TRBD1
TGTGCCATTCGGAAACCGGGACAGGAGGGCGAGCAGTACTTC
CAIRKPGQEGEQYF
>TRBJ1-1|many|TRBV7-8|NA
TGTGCCAGCTGGACTAGGGGGGTATCAACTGAAGCTTTCTTT
CASWTRGVSTEAFF
>TRBJ1-2|NA|TRBV2|NA
TGTGCCAGCAGTGACCAGGGCAACTATGGCTACACCTTC
CASSDQGNYGYTF
>TRBJ2-5|few|TRBV28|NA
TGTGCCAGCAGTATGGTGGGATCCCAGTACTTC
CASSMVGSQYF
>TRBJ2-2|NA|TRBV28|TRBD2
TGTGCCAGCAGTTTAGCGGGGGAGGGAACCGGGGAGCTGTTTTTT
CASSLAGEGTGELFF
>TRBJ2-2|NA|TRBV19|NA
TGTGCCAGTAGTATGACAGGGAACACCGGGGAGCTGTTTTTT
CASSMTGNTGELFF